These 10 T cell receptor beta chains were all obtained from the same sample, sequenced in a study of radiotherapy plus CTLA-4 blockade in lung cancer. The assay was immunoSEQ multiplex PCR, and TCRdb's table has in-frame clones only and misses some. Seen here are under 55,000 clones, approximately 80% observed once, and the top ten hold roughly 2.9%. This material consisted of peripheral blood, taken from a patient treated with radiotherapy plus ipilimumab. The receptors here all came from a human donor with non-small cell lung cancer who had a partial response to radiotherapy plus ipilimumab.

The chain carries TRBV7-8 and TRBJ2-5, with TRBD2 matching over 8 bases. Germline trimming cut 5 bases from V and 6 bases from J; bases unmatched to any gene: 20. Looked up from germline, CDR1 is SGHVS and CDR2 is FQNEAQ. The length of the CDR3 is 18 residues. The CDR3 nucleotides are TGTGCCAGCAGCCTACTCGGAGGGGCCAGCGGGGGAGTAAAGACCCAGTACTTC. Protein product: CASSLLGGASGGVKTQYF.

There are a few counts of this clone. The genes are TRBV19 and TRBJ2-5, with 8 bases that match TRBD1. Germline values: CDR1 LNHDA, CDR2 SQIVND (reference sequence). The length of the CDR3 is 17 residues. J was trimmed by 1 base and V by 3 bases; bases with no gene match: 10. As DNA, the CDR3 is TGTGCCAGTAGTATTCTTTTCCCGACAGGGGTCCAAGAGACCCAGTACTTC. Translated: CASSILFPTGVQETQYF.

This clone came up once. The CDR3 here is CASSLEGSAQETQYF. In nucleotides, the CDR3 is TGTGCCAGCAGCTTAGAGGGTAGCGCACAAGAGACCCAGTACTTC. V is TRBV11-2 and J is TRBJ2-5, with a tentative D call TRBD2 (5 bases). Germline V gene lookup returns CDR1 SGHAT and CDR2 FQNNGV. CDR3 length: 15 amino acids. Trimming cost V 0 bases and J 2 bases, with 10 bases left between them.

The chain employs TRBV6-1 and TRBJ2-3; 7 bases are a match to TRBD1. Germline V lookup: CDR1 MNHNS, CDR2 SASEGT. This CDR3 is built from 15 residues. V gave up 8 bases and J gave up 2 bases; unmatched junction bases: 10. CDR3 DNA sequence: TGTGCCAGCCCGAGCTCGGGACAGATCACAGATACGCAGTATTTT. As protein: CASPSSGQITDTQYF.

The chain couples TRBV7-7 to TRBJ2-1; 14 positions match TRBD2. The V segment lost 4 bases and the J segment 0 bases; nucleotides outside the gene matches: 8. CDR3 length equals 19 residues. The germline CDR1 and CDR2 sequences are SSHAT and FNYEAQ (reference sequence). The CDR3 DNA is TGTGCCAGCAGCTCGGGACTAGCGGGGGTTGGGAGCTCCTACAATGAGCAGTTCTTC. Translated, it gives CASSSGLAGVGSSYNEQFF. The whole variable domain, filled in from reference TRBV7-7 and TRBJ2-1, reads GAGVSQSPRYKVTKRGQDVTLRCDPISSHATLYWYQQALGQGPEFLTYFNYEAQPDKSGLPSDRFSAERPEGSISTLTIQRTEQRDSAMYRCASSSGLAGVGSSYNEQFFGPGTRLTVL.

This clone has just one count. This sequence joins TRBV28 and TRBJ2-4; 8 nucleotides line up with TRBD1. The CDR3 length is 14 residues. Trimming removed 6 bases from V and 3 bases from J; junction bases left unmatched: 4. Per the germline V gene, CDR1 is MDHEN and CDR2 is SYDVKM. Here the CDR3 DNA reads TGTGCCAGCAGCGAACAGGGGGGCAAAAACATTCAGTACTTC. Translating gives CASSEQGGKNIQYF. Full variable domain (rest looked up from reference TRBV28 and TRBJ2-4): DVKVTQSSRYLVKRTGEKVFLECVQDMDHENMFWYRQDPGLGLRLIYFSYDVKMKEKGDIPEGYSVSREKKERFSLILESASTNQTSMYLCASSEQGGKNIQYFGAGTRLSVL.

The rearrangement uses TRBV6-1 and TRBJ2-1; no clear D. CDR3 length: 15 residues. Trimming left V 0 bases short and J 4 bases short, with 10 bases between. Germline V lookup: CDR1 MNHNS, CDR2 SASEGT. The CDR3 spells CASSEALMRYNEQFF. The CDR3, as DNA: TGTGCCAGCAGTGAAGCTCTAATGAGGTACAATGAGCAGTTCTTC.

The chain links TRBV5-1 to TRBJ1-1; TRBD1 might be the D (6 bases). This CDR3 has 16 residues. V was pared by 0 bases and J by 5 bases, with 17 bases between. Germline V gene lookup returns CDR1 SGHRS and CDR2 YFSETQ. The CDR3 bases are TGCGCCAGCAGCTTGGGGGTCGGGGGGCAGGGAACTGAAGCTTTCTTT. Protein product: CASSLGVGGQGTEAFF.

J is TRBJ1-4 and V is TRBV5-6; a possible D gene is TRBD1 (5 bases). CDR3 length: 13 amino acids. Germline V gene lookup returns CDR1 SGHDT and CDR2 YYEEEE. Trimming took off 0 bases at V and 13 bases at J, with 13 bases between the two ends. The CDR3 spells CASSLVGASRLFF. DNA for the CDR3: TGTGCCAGCAGCTTGGTAGGGGCCAGTAGACTGTTTTTT.

The rearrangement links TRBV28 to TRBJ1-5; D ambiguous. The V and J ends lost 3 bases and 6 bases respectively, with 9 bases between them. The V gene's germline CDR1 is MDHEN and CDR2 SYDVKM. This CDR3 contains 13 residues. The CDR3 protein is CASSFSGVQPQHF. The CDR3 DNA sequence: TGTGCCAGCAGTTTTTCCGGGGTTCAGCCCCAGCATTTT.